The present TCR beta chain was sequenced within a study of post-analysis software for immune sequencing data. Study-wide findings and caveats: Comparison with controls showed significantly lower normalized Chao1 diversity in multiple sclerosis patients. F-measure co-clustering was strong for batch-matched samples. Relative to controls, patients had a few TRBV segments at higher frequency, with TRBV5-6, TRBV5-1 and TRBV20-1 among these.

Unique molecular identifiers were carried by the TCR beta cDNA libraries. A single record per CDR3 protein comes from TCRdb applying MiXCR to the PCR reads. This sample yields roughly 410,000 distinct CDR3 sequences, of which approximately 38% are seen a single time; roughly 12% belongs to the top ten. Concerning this clonotype: The antigen is undetermined.

The germline V gene encodes CDR1 MGHDK and CDR2 SYGVNS. This CDR3 has 15 amino acids. The sequence was obtained from a girl aged 10 to 17 with multiple sclerosis. Sequencing was performed on blood. The chain couples TRBV25-1 to TRBJ2-4; D gene uncertain. Near its end, the DNA agrees better with TRBJ2-7, so the J call may be wrong. The CDR3 loop reads CASSGGVALAYEQYF. For the CDR3, the DNA is TGTGCCAGCAGTGGCGGAGTTGCCCTCGCCTACGAGCAGTACTTC.